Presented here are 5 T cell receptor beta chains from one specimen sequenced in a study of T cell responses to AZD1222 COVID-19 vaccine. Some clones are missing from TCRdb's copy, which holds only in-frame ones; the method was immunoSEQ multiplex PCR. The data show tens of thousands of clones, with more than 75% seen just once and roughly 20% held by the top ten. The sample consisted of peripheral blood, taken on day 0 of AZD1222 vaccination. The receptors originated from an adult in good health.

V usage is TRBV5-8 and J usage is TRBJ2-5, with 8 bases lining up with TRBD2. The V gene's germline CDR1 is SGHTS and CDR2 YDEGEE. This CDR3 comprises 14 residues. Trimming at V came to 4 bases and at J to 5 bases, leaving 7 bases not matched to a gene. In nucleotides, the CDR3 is TGTGCCAGCAGCCCCCGGACGGGAGGGGAGACCCAGTACTTC. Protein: CASSPRTGGETQYF.

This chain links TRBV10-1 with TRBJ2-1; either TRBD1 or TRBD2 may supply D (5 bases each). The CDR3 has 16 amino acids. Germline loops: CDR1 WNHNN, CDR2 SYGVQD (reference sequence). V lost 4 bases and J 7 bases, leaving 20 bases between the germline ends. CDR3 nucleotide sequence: TGCGCCAGCAGTGGCAGGGACCCACACGGGATAAATGAGCAGTTCTTC. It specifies CASSGRDPHGINEQFF.

CDR3 nucleotide sequence: TGTGCCAGCAGGCCCGGACCGCGGGTCAGGGAAGCTTTCTTT. Protein: CASRPGPRVREAFF. This chain uses TRBV28 with TRBJ1-1; D gene unclear. V gave up 6 bases and J gave up 8 bases, with 19 bases separating them. Germline V lookup: CDR1 MDHEN, CDR2 SYDVKM. The CDR3 has 14 amino acids.

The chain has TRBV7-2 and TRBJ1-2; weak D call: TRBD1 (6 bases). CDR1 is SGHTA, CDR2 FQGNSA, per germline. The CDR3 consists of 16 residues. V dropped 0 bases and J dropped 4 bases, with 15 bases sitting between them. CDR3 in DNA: TGTGCCAGCAGCTTAGCCCCCTCCGGACAGATCTATGGCTACACCTTC. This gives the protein CASSLAPSGQIYGYTF.

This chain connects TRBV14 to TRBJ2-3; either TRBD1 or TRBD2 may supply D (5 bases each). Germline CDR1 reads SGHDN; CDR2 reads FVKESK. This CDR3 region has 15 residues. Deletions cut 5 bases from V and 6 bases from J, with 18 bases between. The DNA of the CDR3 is TGTGCCAGCAGCATGCCACGAGGGGCTCAGGATACGCAGTATTTT. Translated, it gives CASSMPRGAQDTQYF.